These 22 T cell receptor beta chains originate from one sample sequenced in a study of T cells after posttransplantation cyclophosphamide. TCRdb's table, derived via immunoSEQ multiplex PCR, lists solely in-frame clones and lacks some. Observed in the sample are under 50,000 clones, none of them singletons. The sequencing sample was made of PBMCs. The receptors stem from a woman in her forties or fifties in good health and a related stem cell transplant donor.

This clone has a count of ten or more. This chain links TRBV4-1 with TRBJ1-2, with 10 positions matching TRBD1. Germline values: CDR1 MGHRA, CDR2 YSYEKL. The V segment lost 4 bases and the J segment 3 bases; nucleotides outside the gene matches: 5. The CDR3 extends over 15 amino acids. CDR3 protein: CASSPEGTGDYGYTF. CDR3 DNA: TGCGCCAGCAGCCCCGAGGGGACAGGGGACTATGGCTACACCTTC.

Many counts were recorded for this clone. CDR3 region: CASILGGGTYNEQFF. The CDR3 DNA reads as TGCGCCAGCATTCTGGGCGGGGGGACTTACAATGAGCAGTTCTTC. This chain links TRBV5-1 with TRBJ2-1; 8 bases agree with TRBD2. Germline CDR1 is SGHRS and CDR2 is YFSETQ. Unmatched junction bases numbered 9, after V lost 6 bases and J lost 4 bases. This CDR3 is 15 amino acids long.

This clone was counted many times. This sequence joins TRBV7-3 and TRBJ2-7, with 7 bases fitting TRBD1. V trimming: 5 bases; J trimming: 6 bases; junction bases outside the gene matches: 7. In germline, CDR1 is SGHTA, CDR2 FQGTGA. The CDR3 has 13 residues. This chain's CDR3 is CASSTRSGGEQYF. Here the CDR3 DNA reads TGTGCCAGCAGCACCCGATCAGGGGGCGAGCAGTACTTC. The full variable domain, rest sourced from reference TRBV7-3 and TRBJ2-7, is GAGVSQTPSNKVTEKGKYVELRCDPISGHTALYWYRQSLGQGPEFLIYFQGTGAADDSGLPNDRFFAVRPEGSVSTLKIQRTERGDSAVYLCASSTRSGGEQYFGPGTRLTVT.

The table lists this clone with many counts. The rearrangement links TRBV30 to TRBJ1-5; D unresolved. Germline V gene sequence: CDR1 GTSNPN, CDR2 SVGIG (reference sequence). Trimming left V 1 base short and J 6 bases short, with 13 bases between. The CDR3 consists of 14 residues. The DNA of the CDR3 is TGTGCCTGGAGTGGGCCCGGGGTCGGTCAGCCCCAGCATTTT. Translation gives CAWSGPGVGQPQHF.

This clone was seen ten or more times. The V call is TRBV4-1, the J call TRBJ1-5; 7 nucleotides match TRBD1. Trimming at V came to 3 bases and at J to 6 bases, leaving 8 bases not matched to a gene. CDR1 MGHRA and CDR2 YSYEKL come from the germline V gene. CDR3 length equals 15 residues. The CDR3 DNA reads as TGCGCCAGCAGCCACCCCCAGGGGGGAAGTCAGCCCCAGCATTTT. Its protein product is CASSHPQGGSQPQHF.

Only a few counts were recorded for this clone. The genes are TRBV28 and TRBJ1-2; 9 nucleotides match TRBD1. This CDR3 spans 15 amino acids. CDR1 is MDHEN and CDR2 is SYDVKM in the germline V gene. V shed 8 bases and J 6 bases; nucleotides not matched to a gene: 13. CDR3 in DNA: TGTGCCAGCTGGGGAATGGACAGGGGAGTCAATGGCTACACCTTC. Protein sequence: CASWGMDRGVNGYTF.

Many counts were recorded for this clone. The chain carries TRBV7-9 and TRBJ1-3; the D gene is possibly TRBD1 (6 bases). The V and J ends lost 4 bases and 4 bases respectively, with 17 bases between them. Germline loops: CDR1 SEHNR, CDR2 FQNEAQ (reference sequence). CDR3 length: 16 amino acids. DNA of the CDR3: TGTGCCAGCAGCTCACCGGGACACCTAGCCGGAAACACCATATATTTT. It encodes CASSSPGHLAGNTIYF.

The table lists this clone with many counts. J is TRBJ1-5 and V is TRBV2; 7 nucleotides agree with TRBD1. From germline, CDR1 is SNHLY and CDR2 FYNNEI. This CDR3 is built from 15 residues. The trim removed 3 bases at V and 4 bases at J, leaving 6 bases unmatched. The CDR3 region has the DNA TGTGCCAGCAGTGAGACAGGGAATCTGAATCAGCCCCAGCATTTT. Its protein is CASSETGNLNQPQHF.

This clone was observed at least ten times. The V call is TRBV5-1, the J call TRBJ2-6, with TRBD1 identical over 11 bases. J was trimmed by 0 bases and V by 4 bases; bases with no gene match: 3. This CDR3 contains 17 residues. Germline CDR1 and CDR2: SGHRS and YFSETQ. CDR3 sequence reads: CASSPGTGGSGANVLTF. DNA for the CDR3: TGCGCCAGCAGCCCGGGGACAGGGGGCTCTGGGGCCAACGTCCTGACTTTC. Variable domain in full (rest from reference TRBV5-1 and TRBJ2-6): KAGVTQTPRYLIKTRGQQVTLSCSPISGHRSVSWYQQTPGQGLQFLFEYFSETQRNKGNFPGRFSGRQFSNSRSEMNVSTLELGDSALYLCASSPGTGGSGANVLTFGAGSRLTVL.

The sample holds many counts of this clone. The V call is TRBV14, the J call TRBJ2-1; 7 nucleotides align to TRBD1. Germline lookup yields CDR1 SGHDN and CDR2 FVKESK. The J segment lost 0 bases and the V segment lost 0 bases, leaving 8 bases of the junction unmatched. CDR3 length equals 18 residues. CDR3 bases: TGTGCCAGCAGCCAAGATGCCCTGACAGGGCTCTCCTACAATGAGCAGTTCTTC. Translating it yields CASSQDALTGLSYNEQFF.

This clone appeared many times. The chain carries TRBV7-8 and TRBJ1-6; 7 bases agree with TRBD1. Germline CDR1 and CDR2: SGHVS and FQNEAQ. This CDR3 region has 16 residues. V lost 5 bases, J lost 4 bases, and 8 bases stayed unmatched. CDR3 loop: CASSPTGSFYNSPLHF. In nucleotides, the CDR3 is TGTGCCAGCAGCCCGACAGGGTCGTTTTATAATTCACCCCTCCACTTT.

This clone occurred many times. V gene TRBV7-2 combines with J gene TRBJ1-4; possibly TRBD1 for D (6 bases). Germline lookup yields CDR1 SGHTA and CDR2 FQGNSA. V dropped 5 bases and J dropped 0 bases, with 13 bases sitting between them. CDR3 length: 16 amino acids. The CDR3 is CASSPRGGATNEKLFF. The CDR3 DNA is TGTGCCAGCAGCCCCCGCGGGGGCGCAACTAATGAAAAACTGTTTTTT. Combining the CDR3 with reference TRBV7-2 and TRBJ1-4 gives the whole variable domain GAGVSQSPSNKVTEKGKDVELRCDPISGHTALYWYRQSLGQGLEFLIYFQGNSAPDKSGLPSDRFSAERTGGSVSTLTIQRTQQEDSAVYLCASSPRGGATNEKLFFGSGTQLSVL.

In this sample, this clone turned up many times. The chain employs TRBV4-1 and TRBJ2-3; D might be TRBD1 (7 bases). The CDR3 loop spans 15 amino acids. Germline V lookup: CDR1 MGHRA, CDR2 YSYEKL. The CDR3 nucleotides read TGCGCTACGGCCCCGGGGCAGGGGGGTGTAGATACGCAGTATTTT. This gives the protein CATAPGQGGVDTQYF.

This clone was picked up many times. The J gene is TRBJ1-2, the V gene TRBV2, with D hard to call. This CDR3 has 13 amino acids. CDR1 and CDR2 (germline): SNHLY, FYNNEI. The V gene lost 8 bases and the J gene lost 2 bases, with 12 bases spanning the gap. In nucleotides, the CDR3 is TGTGCCAGCCACCCCGAACAGAACTATGGCTACACCTTC. Protein: CASHPEQNYGYTF.

This clone was detected only a few times. The chain couples TRBV12-5 to TRBJ2-3; no clear D. The CDR3 loop spans 18 amino acids. The V gene's germline CDR1 is LGHNT and CDR2 FRNRAP. V was pared by 2 bases and J by 7 bases, with 25 bases between. The CDR3 protein is CASGLFAPSLRLENTQYF. The CDR3 DNA reads TGTGCTAGTGGTTTGTTTGCGCCGTCCCTGCGTTTGGAGAATACGCAGTATTTT.

This clone was picked up many times. V gene TRBV29-1 combines with J gene TRBJ1-5; D perhaps matches TRBD1 (5 bases). This CDR3 is 13 amino acids long. V was shortened by 7 bases and J by 0 bases, with 10 bases between the two germline ends. CDR1 SQVTM and CDR2 ANQGSEA come from the germline V gene. CDR3 DNA sequence: TGCAGCGCCTCAGGGTCTAGCAATCAGCCCCAGCATTTT. Its protein product is CSASGSSNQPQHF.

This clone was seen a handful of times. This chain uses TRBV7-9 with TRBJ2-3; tentative D call: TRBD2 (7 bases). The germline V gene has CDR1 SEHNR and CDR2 FQNEAQ (reference sequence). The CDR3 sequence is 15 residues long. V lost 3 bases and J 4 bases, leaving 14 bases between the germline ends. CDR3 nucleotides: TGTGCCAGCAGCTTGGGGGGGGCGAGGCCAGATACGCAGTATTTT. It codes for CASSLGGARPDTQYF.

This clone was seen ten or more times. The rearrangement uses TRBV14 and TRBJ1-2, with D unresolved. The CDR3 has 16 amino acids. V lost 3 bases and J 5 bases, leaving 19 bases between the germline ends. The germline V gene has CDR1 SGHDN and CDR2 FVKESK. CDR3 in DNA: TGTGCCAGCAGCCACCCGGCGGCCCAATCCCCTTATGGCTACACCTTC. It encodes CASSHPAAQSPYGYTF.

This clone came up many times. V and J are TRBV14 and TRBJ2-1, with 11 positions matching TRBD2. The CDR3 has 15 residues. Trimming cost V 5 bases and J 8 bases; bases outside gene matches: 8. The V gene's germline CDR1 is SGHDN and CDR2 FVKESK. CDR3 residues: CASSKTSGVEYEQFF. Here the CDR3 DNA reads TGTGCCAGCAGCAAGACTAGCGGGGTTGAATATGAGCAGTTCTTC.

In this sample, this clone turned up many times. The chain uses TRBV29-1 and TRBJ1-3, with D hard to call. V dropped 7 bases and J dropped 2 bases, with 9 bases sitting between them. The CDR3 has 12 amino acids. The germline gives CDR1 SQVTM, CDR2 ANQGSEA. CDR3 nucleotide sequence: TGCAGCGCCTCGGAGGCTGGAAACACCATATATTTT. Translating it yields CSASEAGNTIYF. The full variable domain, in which reference TRBV29-1 and TRBJ1-3 provide the parts outside the CDR3, is SAVISQKPSRDICQRGTSLTIQCQVDSQVTMMFWYRQQPGQSLTLIATANQGSEATYESGFVIDKFPISRPNLTFSTLTVSNMSPEDSSIYLCSASEAGNTIYFGEGSWLTVV.

This clone was seen ten or more times. In DNA form, the CDR3 reads TGTGCCAGCAGTGGAATCCAGGGGTTCTCGAATGAAAAACTGTTTTTT. It is translated as CASSGIQGFSNEKLFF. The rearrangement joins TRBV6-1 to TRBJ1-4, with D tentatively TRBD1 (6 bases). Germline CDR1 is MNHNS and CDR2 is SASEGT. V lost 4 bases to trimming and J lost 5 bases, with 17 bases between them. The length of the CDR3 is 16 residues.

This clone was picked up many times. The chain is built from TRBV9 and TRBJ1-4; TRBD1 matches at 7 bases. Germline assignment: CDR1 SGDLS and CDR2 YYNGEE. The CDR3 length is 14 residues. V gave up 2 bases and J gave up 8 bases; unmatched junction bases: 6. For the CDR3, the DNA is TGTGCCAGCAGCGTTTGGGACAGACGGGAAAAACTGTTTTTT. Translated: CASSVWDRREKLFF.